This T cell receptor beta chain was profiled in a study of T-cell memory formation after mild COVID-19. Of note for this clonotype: Its target is not known.

Study results and limitations: A second wave expanding day 15 to 37 was CD4+-biased; contracting clones were balanced. Nothing showed for sure that second-wave clones peaking on day 37 were SARS-CoV-2 specific.

TCRdb reprocessed the 5' RACE reads via MiXCR and lists one record per CDR3 protein. This sample carries around 83,000 distinct CDR3 sequences, more than 20% of them seen once, and the ten largest clones take roughly 40%. V was clipped by 4 bases and J by 4 bases; unmatched bases: 10. The germline V gene has CDR1 SGDLS and CDR2 YYNGEE. CDR3 length: 15 residues. The material sequenced was PBMCs or a T cell subset sorted from them (not recorded which). The TCR originated in a man aged 18 to 29 who had mild COVID-19 (a few samples of this study predate the infection). Cell type and time point are not known. The rearrangement uses TRBV9 and TRBJ1-1; TRBD1 matches 7 bases. CDR3 loop: CASSPRGAGGTEAFF. The CDR3 DNA sequence: TGTGCCAGCAGCCCACGGGGGGCAGGGGGCACTGAAGCTTTCTTT.